Listed below are T cell receptor beta chains from one sample, sequenced in a study of neurological immune-mediated disorders. Using its own MiXCR run on the 5' RACE reads, TCRdb lists one record per CDR3 protein. The sample contains about 40,000 distinct CDR3 sequences, about 15% of which appear only once. Sequencing input: CD4+ T cells from blood. These receptors were taken from a woman between 55 and 75 years old with HTLV-1-associated myelopathy (HAM/TSP). Each CDR3 is given without its conserved first and last residue. Some rows have no size entry. The others give once, few or many, or a class for an expanded clone.

v_call clone_size cdr3_aa
TRBV12-3/TRBV12-4 - ASSWTSGGGNDQY
TRBV5-1 - ASSFENFRGSQQF
TRBV2 many ASPVWGTGDPEQF
TRBV10-3 many AISGQGNTEAF
TRBV3-1 many ASSLLAGGRTQETQY
TRBV10-3 many AITLGLGNEQF
TRBV5-6 many ASSLFGRNEKLF
TRBV5-1 many ASSLAGQGRSPLH
TRBV6-5 - ASSYFGDNEQF
TRBV5-1 many ASSLAGGEQNGYT
TRBV7-2 many ASSSRLAGEETQY
TRBV29-1 many SVYSDFQETQY
TRBV20-1 many SARVVPVGTDTQY
TRBV7-2 many ASSLRLGEPYEQY
TRBV7-3 - ASSFYICSADGGYTSTDTQY
TRBV7-9 - ASNLGLAGANVLT
TRBV20-1 many SARLAGGTPDTQY
TRBV20-1 many SAPIPGQREAF
TRBV7-3 many ASSSTVGAGPIGANVLT
TRBV6-1 many ASSLSTGGFEKLF
TRBV6-6 many ASSYSGGAQPQH
TRBV5-1 many ASSLGAYDEQF
TRBV20-1 many SALGAERYTDTQY
TRBV10-3 many AIRRTGGGTTEAF
TRBV30 many AWSTPGQGPSWGYT
TRBV23-1 few ASSLAPSDRRSSYNSPLH
TRBV20-1 many SASLAGGTFTDTQY
TRBV29-1 - SVEMHWTGRSGYT
TRBV20-1 many SARESWEPDNEQF
TRBV12-3/TRBV12-4 - ASSDGEGNTIY
TRBV20-1 many SAIVDRATDTQY
TRBV20-1 many SARVNRGPNTGELF
TRBV2 many ASSGSEGGEQY
TRBV28 - AISSFGWNGYT
TRBV20-1 many SATDWETGRNGYT